A selection of T cell receptor beta chains follows, all from one sample in a study of T-cell memory formation after mild COVID-19. TCRdb re-called the 5' RACE reads through MiXCR, storing one row per CDR3 protein. This table holds some 490,000 distinct CDR3 sequences, 15% to 20% found once. Sequencing was done on a sample of PBMCs or a T cell subset sorted from them (not recorded which). These receptors all stem from an adult woman who had mild COVID-19 (a few samples of this study predate the infection). Cell type and time point are not known. Each CDR3 is given with its conserved first and last residue. The order of the fields is J gene, V gene, clone size, CDR3 protein. Size is omitted from some rows. Given values are once, few, many or a class for expanded clones.

J: TRBJ2-7; V: TRBV2; size: -; CDR3: CASSEGGQLYYEQYF
J: TRBJ2-7; V: TRBV5-1; size: -; CDR3: CASSPEGGTTYEQYF
J: TRBJ2-7; V: TRBV7-3; size: few; CDR3: CASSLSGGDYEQYF
J: TRBJ1-5; V: TRBV12-3/TRBV12-4; size: few; CDR3: CASSRTAGRAQHF
J: TRBJ2-7; V: TRBV7-6; size: few; CDR3: CASSLEAAGYEQYF
J: TRBJ2-1; V: TRBV9; size: -; CDR3: CASSVGSSGGAPRGSYNEQFF
J: TRBJ2-1; V: TRBV27; size: few; CDR3: CASSLSLMHSYNEQFF
J: TRBJ2-7; V: TRBV4-3; size: -; CDR3: CASSHDRGNYEQYF
J: TRBJ1-1; V: TRBV7-2; size: many; CDR3: CASSTESSTEAFF
J: TRBJ2-1; V: TRBV18; size: -; CDR3: CASSPRLGEAYNEQFF
J: TRBJ2-3; V: TRBV9; size: few; CDR3: CASSVIQEGTDTQYF
J: TRBJ1-5; V: TRBV24-1; size: few; CDR3: CATSDSGNPLNQPQHF
J: TRBJ2-7; V: TRBV6-5; size: few; CDR3: CASSYGHAYEQYF
J: TRBJ2-1; V: TRBV10-1; size: -; CDR3: CASSSLAGGMNEQFF
J: TRBJ2-7; V: TRBV4-1; size: -; CDR3: CASSQVRVRGFGEQYF
J: TRBJ2-5; V: TRBV5-4; size: once; CDR3: CASSYPPGQGIQETQYF
J: TRBJ2-1; V: TRBV5-4; size: once; CDR3: CASNLRGGYEQFF
J: TRBJ2-5; V: TRBV9; size: -; CDR3: CASSFSGTSGGETQYF
J: TRBJ2-1; V: TRBV20-1; size: few; CDR3: CSAKRGNYYNEQFF
J: TRBJ2-1; V: TRBV20-1; size: many; CDR3: CSASPPGTSGGARDNEQFF
J: TRBJ2-1; V: TRBV5-1; size: -; CDR3: CASSRVGTSGSSNEQFF
J: TRBJ2-5; V: TRBV7-8; size: -; CDR3: CASSFQRGPQETQYF
J: TRBJ1-1; V: TRBV3-1; size: -; CDR3: CASSQELPGANTEAFF
J: TRBJ2-7; V: TRBV18; size: many; CDR3: CASSPRDRAYEQYF
J: TRBJ2-7; V: TRBV6-2/TRBV6-3; size: -; CDR3: CASSLASSGNYEQYF
J: TRBJ2-7; V: TRBV10-3; size: -; CDR3: CATEGQQAYEQYF
J: TRBJ1-5; V: TRBV18; size: -; CDR3: CASSLDRELWPQHF
J: TRBJ2-3; V: TRBV4-1; size: -; CDR3: CASSHPGVAGVKDTQYF
J: TRBJ2-7; V: TRBV12-3/TRBV12-4; size: many; CDR3: CASSNGEYYEQYF
J: TRBJ2-3; V: TRBV7-8; size: -; CDR3: CASSLIWTSGTDTQYF
J: TRBJ2-1; V: TRBV7-8; size: -; CDR3: CASNPIPARVYNEQFF
J: TRBJ1-1; V: TRBV12-3/TRBV12-4; size: many; CDR3: CASSYTGNTEAFF
J: TRBJ1-1; V: TRBV27; size: -; CDR3: CASSLSPAISMKYGNTEAFF
J: TRBJ1-2; V: TRBV20-1; size: -; CDR3: CSALEIGTGYGYTF
J: TRBJ2-7; V: TRBV5-6; size: few; CDR3: CASSLKRTAYEQYF
J: TRBJ2-2; V: TRBV10-2; size: few; CDR3: CASSETPRNTGELFF
J: TRBJ2-1; V: TRBV6-5; size: -; CDR3: CASNSDGDNEQFF
J: TRBJ2-1; V: TRBV3-1; size: few; CDR3: CASSQDVGGIDEQFF
J: TRBJ1-1; V: TRBV6-2/TRBV6-3; size: -; CDR3: CASSYSPLRGGTEAFF
J: TRBJ2-2; V: TRBV28; size: -; CDR3: CASSEARTGELFF
J: TRBJ2-3; V: TRBV4-2; size: many; CDR3: CASSQDFGGPRTDTQYF
J: TRBJ1-5; V: TRBV7-8; size: -; CDR3: CASSLRTVGNQPQHF
J: TRBJ2-7; V: TRBV28; size: many; CDR3: CASSHRSGSLGEQYF
J: TRBJ2-1; V: TRBV5-1; size: -; CDR3: CASSLRKTSGGEYNEQFF